Sequencing of this T cell receptor beta chain was carried out in a study of CD8 T cells in ankylosing spondylitis. This CDR3 region has 14 residues. The ends lost 1 base at V and 5 bases at J; junction bases unmatched: 3. Per the germline V gene, CDR1 is DFQATT and CDR2 is SNEGSKA (reference sequence). TCRdb re-analysed the 5' RACE reads in MiXCR, keeping a single row per CDR3 protein. The profile covers some 800,000 distinct CDR3 sequences, with 12% appearing a single time and approximately 0.5% taken by the ten largest. Ten or more counts support this clonotype. Its antigen is still unknown. General observations from the study: Made up of fewer than 10 highly homologous variants, a TCR beta motif appeared characteristic of ankylosing spondylitis blood. Reportedly, matched ankylosing spondylitis synovial fluid was significantly enriched for disease-linked clones.

Specimen: blood, either unsorted or a sorted T cell fraction (not recorded which). The TCR comes from a male donor with ankylosing spondylitis. J is TRBJ2-5 and V is TRBV20-1, with 11 bases fitting TRBD2. This CDR3 reads CSARATSGAETQYF. CDR3 bases: TGCAGTGCTAGAGCGACTAGCGGGGCGGAGACCCAGTACTTC.